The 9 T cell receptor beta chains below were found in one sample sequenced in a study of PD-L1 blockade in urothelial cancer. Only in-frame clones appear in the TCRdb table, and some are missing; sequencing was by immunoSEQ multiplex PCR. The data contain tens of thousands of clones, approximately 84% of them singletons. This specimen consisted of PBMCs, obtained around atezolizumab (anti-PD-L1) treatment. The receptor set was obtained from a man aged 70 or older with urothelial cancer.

This chain's CDR3 is CASSSYNEQFF. CDR3 nucleotide sequence: TGCGCCAGCAGCTCATACAATGAGCAGTTCTTC. This chain uses TRBV4-1 with TRBJ2-1, with D unclear. This CDR3 is 11 amino acids long. V was shortened by 5 bases and J by 4 bases, with 3 bases between the two germline ends. CDR1 and CDR2 (germline): MGHRA, YSYEKL.

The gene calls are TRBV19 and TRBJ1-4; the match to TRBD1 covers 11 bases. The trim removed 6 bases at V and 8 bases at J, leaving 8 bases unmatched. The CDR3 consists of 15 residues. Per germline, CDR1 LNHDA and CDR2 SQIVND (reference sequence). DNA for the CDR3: TGTGCCAGTAGCAACCGGGACAGGGGGAGAGAAAAACTGTTTTTT. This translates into CASSNRDRGREKLFF.

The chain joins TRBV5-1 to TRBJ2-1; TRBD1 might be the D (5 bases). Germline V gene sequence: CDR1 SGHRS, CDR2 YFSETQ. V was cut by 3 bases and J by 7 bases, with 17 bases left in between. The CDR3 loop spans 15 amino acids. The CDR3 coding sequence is TGCGCCAGCAGCTCTACGGGCGGACAAATTAATGAGCAGTTCTTC. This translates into CASSSTGGQINEQFF.

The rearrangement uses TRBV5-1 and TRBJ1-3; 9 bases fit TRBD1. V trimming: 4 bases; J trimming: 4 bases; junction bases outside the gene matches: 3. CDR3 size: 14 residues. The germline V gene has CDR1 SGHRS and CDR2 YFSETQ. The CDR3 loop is CASSPGTGGNTIYF. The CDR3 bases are TGCGCCAGCAGCCCCGGGACAGGGGGAAACACCATATATTTT.

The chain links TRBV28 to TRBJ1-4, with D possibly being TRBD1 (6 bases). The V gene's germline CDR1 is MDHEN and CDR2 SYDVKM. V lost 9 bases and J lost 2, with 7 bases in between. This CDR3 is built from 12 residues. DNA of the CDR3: TGTGCCAGTAGGGGGACTAATGAAAAACTGTTTTTT. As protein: CASRGTNEKLFF.

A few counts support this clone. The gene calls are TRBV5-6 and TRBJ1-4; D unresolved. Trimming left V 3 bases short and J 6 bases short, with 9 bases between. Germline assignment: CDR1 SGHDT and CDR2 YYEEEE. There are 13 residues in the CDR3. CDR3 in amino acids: CASSSYMYEKLFF. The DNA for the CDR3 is TGTGCCAGCAGCTCGTACATGTATGAAAAACTGTTTTTT.

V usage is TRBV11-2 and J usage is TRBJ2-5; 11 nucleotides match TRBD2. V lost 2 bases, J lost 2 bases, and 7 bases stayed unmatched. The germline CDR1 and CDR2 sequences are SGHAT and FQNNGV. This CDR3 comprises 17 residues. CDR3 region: CASSLQAGTSGQETQYF. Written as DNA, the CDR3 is TGTGCCAGCAGCTTACAAGCCGGGACTAGCGGTCAAGAGACCCAGTACTTC. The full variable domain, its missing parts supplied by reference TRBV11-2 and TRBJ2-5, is EAGVAQSPRYKIIEKRQSVAFWCNPISGHATLYWYQQILGQGPKLLIQFQNNGVVDDSQLPKDRFSAERLKGVDSTLKIQPAKLEDSAVYLCASSLQAGTSGQETQYFGPGTRLLVL.

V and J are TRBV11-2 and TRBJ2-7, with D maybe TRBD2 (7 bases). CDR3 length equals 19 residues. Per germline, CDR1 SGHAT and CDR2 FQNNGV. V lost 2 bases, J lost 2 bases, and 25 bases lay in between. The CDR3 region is CASSLFLSGAGEGAYEQYF. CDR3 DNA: TGTGCCAGCAGCTTATTTTTGAGTGGGGCGGGAGAGGGGGCCTACGAGCAGTACTTC.

The CDR3 reads CASSESGGKQYF. DNA for the CDR3: TGTGCCAGCAGTGAATCGGGGGGCAAGCAGTACTTC. The rearrangement links TRBV6-1 to TRBJ2-7; TRBD2 is a possible D gene (7 bases). V was shortened by 2 bases and J by 8 bases, with 10 bases between the two germline ends. Germline CDR1 and CDR2: MNHNS and SASEGT. This CDR3 has 12 residues.